This T cell receptor (beta chain) was sequenced during a study of T cell repertoires and Cas9 in healthy adults. The wider study: SpCas9-reactive CD4 and CD8 T cells were characterized for potency, cytotoxicity and lineage.

Germline lookup yields CDR1 SGHTS and CDR2 YDEGEE. The CDR3 is 14 residues long. After removal of 2 bases from V and 2 bases from J, the junction contained 2 bases not matched to a gene. Study-wide findings and caveats: SpCas9-reactive effector T cells were reportedly restrained in vitro by SpCas9-reactive regulatory T cells.

The repertoire was sequenced with immunoSEQ multiplex PCR; TCRdb's copy has only in-frame clones and lacks some. In the table there are tens of thousands of clones, around 93% of which are singletons. As concerns this clone: Antigen: not known. The sample carries other DNA sequences with the same CDR3.

The TCR was taken from a human donor in good health. The source material was CD4+ effector T cells (CD127+, CD25-, CD137-, CD154-) from PBMCs; culture status not recorded. The chain is built from TRBV5-8 and TRBJ2-5; 8 bases line up with TRBD1. The CDR3 loop is CASSFRQGQETQYF. In DNA, the CDR3 is TGTGCCAGCAGCTTCCGACAGGGGCAAGAGACCCAGTACTTC.